One and the same sample provided the 15 T cell receptor beta chains below, sequenced in a study of identical twins. One entry per CDR3 protein results from TCRdb running MiXCR on the 5' RACE reads. The table shows some 260,000 distinct CDR3 sequences, with roughly an eighth occurring only once. Sequencing was done on a sample of memory (CD45RO+) T cells sorted from blood. These receptors were taken from a woman between 18 and 30 years old in good health.

J is TRBJ2-7 and V is TRBV11-2; tentative D call: TRBD1 (5 bases). Per germline, CDR1 SGHAT and CDR2 FQNNGV. Deletions cut 1 base from V and 5 bases from J, with 12 bases between. CDR3 length equals 14 residues. The CDR3 loop is CASSLGLQDHEQYF. In nucleotides, the CDR3 is TGTGCCAGCAGCTTAGGCCTACAGGACCACGAGCAGTACTTC.

This clonotype was picked up many times. The chain combines TRBV4-2 with TRBJ1-5; weak D call: TRBD1 (6 bases). Germline assignment: CDR1 LGHNA and CDR2 YNFKEQ. Trimming cost V 0 bases and J 1 base, with 7 bases left between them. CDR3 size: 15 residues. The CDR3 is CASSQEGGSNQPQHF. The CDR3 DNA sequence: TGTGCCAGCAGCCAAGAAGGGGGGAGCAATCAGCCCCAGCATTTT.

The chain recombines TRBV5-1 with TRBJ2-7, with a weak D call TRBD2 (6 bases). CDR1 is SGHRS, CDR2 YFSETQ, per germline. The CDR3 has 15 residues. V shed 4 bases and J shed 7 bases, with 21 bases lying between them. The CDR3 region has the DNA TGCGCCAGCAGCACCGGGACTCCCGGTGTGGGGGAGCAGTACTTC. Protein sequence: CASSTGTPGVGEQYF.

J is TRBJ2-5 and V is TRBV5-1; 7 bases are a match to TRBD1. The CDR3 runs to 13 residues. Per germline, CDR1 SGHRS and CDR2 YFSETQ. V shed 5 bases and J 5 bases; nucleotides not matched to a gene: 6. The CDR3: CASSDDRVETQYF. CDR3 in DNA: TGCGCCAGCAGTGATGACAGGGTCGAGACCCAGTACTTC.

The chain combines TRBV12-3 or TRBV12-4 with TRBJ1-3, with TRBD1 as a possible D gene (5 bases). There are 14 residues in the CDR3. The ends were cut back, 5 bases at V and 4 bases at J, with 12 bases in the middle. For the CDR3, the DNA is TGTGCCAGCAGTCCTGGGCGACAGGGAAACACCATATATTTT. This sequence encodes CASSPGRQGNTIYF.

The count of this clonotype is one. This chain connects TRBV11-2 to TRBJ2-1; D not certain. CDR3 length: 14 amino acids. The V gene lost 3 bases and the J gene lost 8 bases, with 14 bases spanning the gap. Per germline, CDR1 SGHAT and CDR2 FQNNGV. CDR3 coding DNA: TGTGCCAGCAGCTTCATTAATCAGCTCCATGAGCAGTTCTTC. Protein product: CASSFINQLHEQFF.

V is TRBV6-5 and J is TRBJ2-7; D remains unclear. The V end was cut by 6 bases, the J end by 6 bases, with 12 bases between. The germline CDR1 and CDR2 sequences are MNHEY and SVGAGI. This CDR3 is 12 amino acids long. CDR3 loop: CASRPGTGEQYF. CDR3 coding DNA: TGTGCCAGCAGACCCGGCACGGGCGAGCAGTACTTC.

Only a few counts were recorded for this clonotype. The genes are TRBV7-8 and TRBJ2-7; TRBD2 is a possible D gene (6 bases). CDR1 and CDR2 (germline): SGHVS, FQNEAQ. There are 14 residues in the CDR3. Deletions cut 4 bases from V and 7 bases from J, with 17 bases between. In nucleotides, the CDR3 is TGTGCCAGCAGCTCAAGGAGGGCCGGAGGGGAGCAGTACTTC. Its translation is CASSSRRAGGEQYF.

Only a few counts were recorded for this clonotype. The V gene is TRBV12-3 or TRBV12-4, the J gene TRBJ2-5, with D unresolved. V lost 4 bases to trimming and J lost 7 bases, with 10 bases between them. The CDR3 runs 12 residues. The CDR3 sequence is CASSWTLLTQYF. CDR3 coding DNA: TGTGCCAGCAGTTGGACCCTGTTGACCCAGTACTTC.

The table lists this clonotype with a count of one. This CDR3 is CASSFQLNSYEQYF. CDR3 in DNA: TGTGCCAGCAGCTTCCAGCTGAACTCCTACGAGCAGTACTTC. V is TRBV11-2 and J is TRBJ2-7; the D is unclear. Per germline, CDR1 SGHAT and CDR2 FQNNGV. This CDR3 spans 14 amino acids. The germline V and J ends were trimmed by 3 bases and 0 bases, with 9 bases remaining between them.

The rearrangement uses TRBV12-3 or TRBV12-4 and TRBJ2-1; D unresolved. V shed 3 bases and J shed 3 bases, with 9 bases lying between them. CDR3 length equals 14 residues. CDR3 region: CASSLITVYNEQFF. CDR3 coding DNA: TGTGCCAGCAGTTTGATTACTGTCTACAATGAGCAGTTCTTC.

The chain joins TRBV20-1 to TRBJ1-6, with D perhaps matching TRBD1 (6 bases). V lost 0 bases to trimming and J lost 8 bases, with 17 bases between them. CDR1 and CDR2 from the germline V gene are DFQATT and SNEGSKA (reference sequence). This CDR3 has 16 amino acids. The CDR3 loop reads CSARDWGAGRDSPLHF. The CDR3 coding sequence is TGCAGTGCTAGAGATTGGGGGGCAGGGCGGGATTCACCCCTCCACTTT.

The J gene is TRBJ2-3, the V gene TRBV29-1; D might be TRBD1 (5 bases). The CDR3 has 13 residues. Trimming shortened V by 3 bases and J by 1 base, and 8 bases separated the two germline ends. Germline loops: CDR1 SQVTM, CDR2 ANQGSEA. The CDR3 sequence: CSVDQGRTDTQYF. The CDR3 DNA reads as TGCAGCGTTGACCAGGGCCGCACAGATACGCAGTATTTT.

The chain joins TRBV5-1 to TRBJ2-5, with D hard to call. This CDR3 has 13 amino acids. Germline V lookup: CDR1 SGHRS, CDR2 YFSETQ. V lost 1 base and J lost 4, with 8 bases in between. CDR3 sequence reads: CASSLLGAETQYF. The DNA for the CDR3 is TGCGCCAGCAGCTTGTTAGGCGCAGAGACCCAGTACTTC. The full variable domain, in which reference TRBV5-1 and TRBJ2-5 provide the parts outside the CDR3, is KAGVTQTPRYLIKTRGQQVTLSCSPISGHRSVSWYQQTPGQGLQFLFEYFSETQRNKGNFPGRFSGRQFSNSRSEMNVSTLELGDSALYLCASSLLGAETQYFGPGTRLLVL.

V is TRBV5-1 and J is TRBJ2-6, with D possibly TRBD2 on 5 matching bases. Germline V gene lookup returns CDR1 SGHRS and CDR2 YFSETQ. This CDR3 is built from 16 residues. Trimming cost V 5 bases and J 1 base, with 13 bases left between them. The CDR3 protein is CASSFDPGSGANVLTF. CDR3 sequence (DNA): TGCGCCAGCAGTTTTGATCCGGGATCTGGGGCCAACGTCCTGACTTTC. Supplemented by reference TRBV5-1 and TRBJ2-6, the full variable domain reads KAGVTQTPRYLIKTRGQQVTLSCSPISGHRSVSWYQQTPGQGLQFLFEYFSETQRNKGNFPGRFSGRQFSNSRSEMNVSTLELGDSALYLCASSFDPGSGANVLTFGAGSRLTVL.